These T cell receptor beta chains were read from a single sample in a study of blood T cells in healthy people across ages. MiXCR, applied by TCRdb to the 5' RACE reads, yields one record per CDR3 protein. The data show hundreds of thousands of distinct CDR3 sequences, around 21% seen once. Input material: blood. Source of these receptors: a man in his 70s in good health. CDR3s include the opening cysteine and the closing phenylalanine or tryptophan. A D gene is named only where the DNA matches it firmly. Part of the rows lack a size; the others show once, few, many or a class for expanded clones.

TRBV5-1	-	-	TRBJ2-5	CASSLAEGSPTQYF	TGCGCCAGCAGCTTGGCTGAGGGTTCTCCGACCCAGTACTTC
TRBV5-8	-	-	TRBJ1-5	CASSRYRVRNQPQHF	TGTGCCAGCAGTCGATACAGGGTCCGCAATCAGCCCCAGCATTTT
TRBV18	few	TRBD1	TRBJ1-1	CASSPGQSPMNTEAFF	TGTGCCAGCTCACCGGGACAGAGCCCTATGAACACTGAAGCTTTCTTT
TRBV28	few	TRBD2	TRBJ2-7	CASSLGLAGDRSYEQYF	TGTGCCAGCAGTTTGGGACTAGCGGGAGACCGATCCTACGAGCAGTACTTC
TRBV5-1	many	-	TRBJ2-5	CASRTGQKETQYF	TGCGCCAGCAGAACCGGGCAGAAAGAGACCCAGTACTTC
TRBV6-5	few	-	TRBJ2-7	CASSQIGSSYEQYF	TGTGCCAGCAGTCAAATCGGGAGCTCCTACGAGCAGTACTTC
TRBV6-6	few	-	TRBJ2-2	CASSKDGDTGELFF	TGTGCCAGCAGTAAGGACGGGGACACCGGGGAGCTGTTTTTT
TRBV7-2	-	-	TRBJ2-3	CATSQTGGDTDTQYF	TGTGCCACCAGCCAAACGGGCGGGGACACGGATACGCAGTATTTT
TRBV29-1	few	-	TRBJ2-7	CSALGSYEQYF	TGCAGCGCCTTGGGTTCCTACGAGCAGTACTTC
TRBV25-1	-	-	TRBJ1-2	CASSEGTSNYGYTF	TGTGCCAGCAGTGAGGGAACCTCTAACTATGGCTACACCTTC
TRBV20-1	many	-	TRBJ1-1	CSARAANTEAFF	TGCAGTGCCAGAGCGGCAAACACTGAAGCTTTCTTT
TRBV10-3	-	TRBD1	TRBJ1-1	CAISARQGGTEAFF	TGTGCCATCAGTGCCAGACAGGGGGGCACTGAAGCTTTCTTT
TRBV20-1	few	TRBD2	TRBJ2-3	CSAGPASGNTDTQYF	TGCAGTGCTGGCCCCGCTAGCGGGAATACAGATACGCAGTATTTT
TRBV29-1	few	TRBD1	TRBJ2-5	CSVLGQGKEAQYF	TGCAGCGTTTTGGGACAGGGAAAAGAGGCCCAGTACTTC
TRBV30	-	-	TRBJ1-1	CASGWRLNTEAFF	TGTGCCTCCGGGTGGAGGTTGAACACTGAAGCTTTCTTT
TRBV4-3	-	-	TRBJ2-5	CASSLIRDGGEETQYF	TGCGCCAGCAGCCTCATCCGGGACGGAGGGGAAGAGACCCAGTACTTC
TRBV9	few	TRBD1	TRBJ2-5	CASSARTGWETQYF	TGTGCCAGCAGCGCAAGGACAGGGTGGGAGACCCAGTACTTC
TRBV11-2	few	-	TRBJ2-3	CASSLVVGGTDTQYF	TGTGCCAGCAGCTTAGTAGTGGGGGGAACAGATACGCAGTATTTT
TRBV9	-	-	TRBJ1-4	CASSVSPGEKLFF	TGTGCCAGCAGCGTGTCACCGGGTGAAAAACTGTTTTTT
TRBV15	many	TRBD2	TRBJ2-7	CATSRGGSPSYEQYF	TGTGCCACCAGCAGAGGCGGGAGCCCATCCTACGAGCAGTACTTC
TRBV9	few	TRBD1	TRBJ2-5	CASSVSGTEETQYF	TGTGCCAGCAGCGTTTCCGGGACAGAAGAGACCCAGTACTTC
TRBV3-1	many	TRBD1	TRBJ2-5	CASSTTGKETQYF	TGTGCCAGCAGCACGACAGGGAAAGAGACCCAGTACTTC
TRBV5-1	few	TRBD2	TRBJ2-1	CASRTSGNGGTYNEQFF	TGCGCCAGCCGGACTAGCGGGAATGGGGGAACCTACAATGAGCAGTTCTTC
TRBV5-1	-	TRBD1	TRBJ2-5	CASSRISGEDRVREQYF	TGCGCCAGCAGCCGGATCTCCGGAGAGGACAGGGTTAGGGAGCAGTACTTC
TRBV7-9	-	TRBD1	TRBJ1-1	CASSQTGGKEGGTEAFF	TGTGCCAGCAGCCAGACAGGGGGCAAGGAGGGGGGCACTGAAGCTTTCTTT
TRBV3-1	few	TRBD1	TRBJ2-7	CASSGDSNPYEQYF	TGTGCCAGCAGCGGGGACAGCAACCCTTACGAGCAGTACTTC
TRBV12-3/TRBV12-4	few	TRBD1	TRBJ2-1	CASRWGQGADEQFF	TGTGCCAGCAGGTGGGGACAGGGGGCGGATGAGCAGTTCTTC
TRBV12-3/TRBV12-4	-	-	TRBJ1-2	CASSARRGYGYTF	TGTGCCAGCTCCGCCCGCAGGGGATATGGCTACACCTTC
TRBV4-3	few	TRBD1	TRBJ1-1	CASSQEWTGIGGTEAFF	TGCGCCAGCAGCCAAGAATGGACAGGGATTGGGGGTACTGAAGCTTTCTTT
TRBV29-1	-	-	TRBJ1-2	CSVEVFRGAYGYTF	TGCAGCGTTGAAGTGTTCAGAGGGGCCTATGGCTACACCTTC
TRBV3-1	-	-	TRBJ1-3	CASGPGGSGNTIYF	TGTGCCAGCGGACCGGGTGGCTCTGGAAACACCATATATTTT
TRBV6-5	-	-	TRBJ2-7	CASSLRDGHSYEQYF	TGTGCCAGCAGCCTTAGGGACGGACACTCCTACGAGCAGTACTTC
TRBV28	-	TRBD2	TRBJ2-5	CASSFGLAGVTETQYF	TGTGCCAGCAGTTTCGGACTAGCGGGAGTAACTGAGACCCAGTACTTC
TRBV6-1	few	TRBD1	TRBJ2-7	CASREDRGGYEQYF	TGTGCCAGCAGGGAAGACAGGGGGGGCTACGAGCAGTACTTC
TRBV25-1	-	-	TRBJ1-4	CASSEARWSGEKLFF	TGTGCCAGCAGTGAAGCTAGGTGGTCGGGTGAAAAACTGTTTTTT
TRBV12-3/TRBV12-4	-	TRBD2	TRBJ2-5	CASSLGTSGTQETQYF	TGTGCCAGCAGTTTAGGGACTAGCGGGACTCAAGAGACCCAGTACTTC
TRBV7-9	many	TRBD2	TRBJ2-5	CASSQGTSGKQETQYF	TGTGCCAGCAGCCAAGGGACTAGCGGGAAACAAGAGACCCAGTACTTC
TRBV28	few	-	TRBJ2-7	CASSFLQETYEQYF	TGTGCCAGCAGTTTCTTACAAGAAACCTACGAGCAGTACTTC
TRBV5-4	-	TRBD1	TRBJ1-5	CASSLQGSGQPQHF	TGTGCCAGCAGCCTACAGGGGTCGGGACAGCCCCAGCATTTT
TRBV20-1	-	-	TRBJ2-5	CSAPLGKTQYF	TGCAGTGCTCCGCTCGGAAAGACCCAGTACTTC
TRBV7-2	-	TRBD2	TRBJ2-1	CASRPGLAGVNEQFF	TGTGCCAGCAGACCGGGACTAGCGGGAGTAAATGAGCAGTTCTTC
TRBV25-1	-	TRBD1	TRBJ1-3	CASSDLDRTSGNTIYF	TGTGCCAGCAGTGATTTGGACAGGACGTCTGGAAACACCATATATTTT
TRBV7-9	few	-	TRBJ2-5	CASSLERQTQETQYF	TGTGCCAGCAGCTTAGAGAGACAGACACAAGAGACCCAGTACTTC
TRBV29-1	many	-	TRBJ2-1	CSVDMGLRDNEQFF	TGCAGCGTTGACATGGGGTTGAGGGACAATGAGCAGTTCTTC
TRBV28	-	TRBD1	TRBJ2-5	CAGRRTGQRETQYF	TGTGCCGGCAGGCGGACAGGGCAGCGAGAGACCCAGTACTTC
TRBV20-1	few	TRBD1	TRBJ2-7	CSASPGQGPSYEQYF	TGCAGTGCTAGCCCGGGACAGGGGCCCTCCTACGAGCAGTACTTC
TRBV5-1	many	-	TRBJ2-7	CASSGYRETYEQYF	TGCGCCAGCAGCGGTTACAGGGAAACCTACGAGCAGTACTTC
TRBV7-9	few	-	TRBJ2-1	CASSLDRGSRQFF	TGTGCCAGCAGCTTAGATCGGGGGTCTAGGCAGTTCTTC
TRBV20-1	-	TRBD1	TRBJ1-4	CSAAGGTNEKLFF	TGCAGTGCTGCAGGGGGGACTAATGAAAAACTGTTTTTT
TRBV3-1	-	TRBD2	TRBJ2-1	CASSQIRLAGVNEQFF	TGTGCCAGCAGCCAAATCAGACTAGCGGGAGTGAATGAGCAGTTCTTC
TRBV10-3	-	-	TRBJ2-5	CAISDSRESTQYF	TGTGCCATCAGTGATTCCCGGGAGTCGACCCAGTACTTC
TRBV9	many	TRBD1	TRBJ2-3	CASSADRGQTDTQYF	TGTGCCAGCAGCGCTGACAGGGGTCAGACAGATACGCAGTATTTT
TRBV3-1	-	-	TRBJ2-3	CASSQVVADLASSTDTQYF	TGTGCCAGCAGCCAAGTTGTAGCTGACCTAGCGTCTAGCACAGATACGCAGTATTTT